This record covers a single T cell receptor beta chain. Its antigen is undetermined. The junction departs from germline at one end; a sequencing error may be responsible. This sample is part of a study of shared clonotypes between healthy human individuals. TCRdb's copy holds only in-frame clones and misses some; the assay was immunoSEQ multiplex PCR. Of approximately 2.3 million clones in the sample, roughly 93% were seen once. The length of the CDR3 is 12 residues. From germline, CDR1 is KGHSH and CDR2 LQKENI. Findings of the study overall: Blood was the only sampled material, and tissue repertoires likely differ.

Sequenced input: naive CD4+ T cells from PBMCs. Stated subset: CD45RA+ positively selected. This sequence joins TRBV18 and TRBJ1-1; D unclear. This TCR was sampled from a man aged 18 to 29 in good health. Some clones in this sample may be carry-over from other donors' samples. DNA for the CDR3: TGTACCAGCTCCGGAGACGTCCCTGAAGCTTTCTTT. This sequence encodes CTSSGDVPEAFF.